Each of the 23 T cell receptor beta chains below was sequenced from the same sample in a study of T cells in Graves' hyperthyroidism and ophthalmopathy. Amplification yielded TCR beta CDR3 regions, with RNA transcripts as the source. The TCR CDR3 first-round RT-PCR relied on the HTBI primer set. Using its own MiXCR run on the multiplex PCR reads, TCRdb lists one record per CDR3 protein. The data contain under 250,000 distinct CDR3 sequences, almost 25% of them singletons. Specimen: blood. These receptors were obtained from a middle-aged woman with Graves' ophthalmopathy.

The gene calls are TRBV6-2 or TRBV6-3 and TRBJ1-5, with D uncertain. The V and J ends lost 4 bases and 7 bases respectively, with 8 bases between them. CDR1 MNHEY and CDR2 SVGEGT come from the germline V gene. This CDR3 has 12 amino acids. The CDR3, as DNA: TGTGCCAGCAGTTCCACAGTCCAGCCCCAGCATTTT. Its translation: CASSSTVQPQHF.

There are a few counts of this clonotype. The chain combines TRBV6-5 with TRBJ1-3; D not certain. The V gene lost 2 bases and the J gene lost 0 bases, with 8 bases spanning the gap. The CDR3 is made up of 15 amino acids. Per the germline V gene, CDR1 is MNHEY and CDR2 is SVGAGI. The CDR3 loop reads CASSYEGISGNTIYF. CDR3 bases: TGTGCCAGCAGTTACGAGGGTATCTCTGGAAACACCATATATTTT.

Ten or more counts support this clonotype. This chain uses TRBV18 with TRBJ2-5, with a weak D call TRBD2 (5 bases). The CDR3 spans 15 residues. The germline V and J ends were trimmed by 0 bases and 1 base, with 9 bases remaining between them. The germline V gene has CDR1 KGHSH and CDR2 LQKENI. CDR3 sequence reads: CASSPPVATQETQYF. In nucleotides, the CDR3 is TGTGCCAGCTCACCACCCGTAGCGACCCAAGAGACCCAGTACTTC.

The rearrangement links TRBV2 to TRBJ2-7, with TRBD1 as a possible D gene (6 bases). The ends were cut back, 2 bases at V and 5 bases at J, with 10 bases in the middle. The CDR3 extends over 13 amino acids. Per the germline V gene, CDR1 is SNHLY and CDR2 is FYNNEI. CDR3 nucleotide sequence: TGTGCCAGCAGTGAACAGGGGCGCGACGAGCAGTACTTC. Its protein is CASSEQGRDEQYF.

Ten or more counts support this clonotype. The chain employs TRBV11-2 and TRBJ1-2; D is undetermined. This CDR3 region has 16 residues. The V end lost 0 bases, the J end lost 4 bases, and 15 bases lay between the germline ends. CDR1 and CDR2 (germline): SGHAT, FQNNGV. The CDR3 region is CASSLEAGSLSYGYTF. In DNA form, the CDR3 reads TGTGCCAGCAGCTTAGAGGCCGGTTCCCTGAGCTATGGCTACACCTTC.

This clonotype came up many times. This chain connects TRBV28 to TRBJ2-7; no definite D call. Germline CDR1 reads MDHEN; CDR2 reads SYDVKM. V dropped 6 bases and J dropped 4 bases, with 7 bases sitting between them. The CDR3 covers 11 residues. CDR3 loop: CASRVRYEQYF. The CDR3 DNA reads TGTGCCAGCAGGGTTAGGTACGAGCAGTACTTC.

This clonotype has just one count. The rearrangement uses TRBV6-1 and TRBJ1-3; D not certain. The CDR3 contains 12 residues. Trimming left V 10 bases short and J 0 bases short, with 7 bases between. The germline V gene has CDR1 MNHNS and CDR2 SASEGT. CDR3 sequence (DNA): TGTGCCACCGGGAGCTCTGGAAACACCATATATTTT. Residues: CATGSSGNTIYF.

There are many counts of this clonotype. The J gene is TRBJ2-6, the V gene TRBV12-3 or TRBV12-4; perhaps TRBD1 as D (6 bases). Between the trimmed V and J ends, which lost 6 bases and 0 bases, there was a span of 15 bases. This CDR3 is built from 17 residues. CDR3 DNA: TGTGCCAGCAGCTATACCACAGGGCCCTCTGGGGCCAACGTCCTGACTTTC. Translating gives CASSYTTGPSGANVLTF.

The J gene is TRBJ2-1, the V gene TRBV11-1; the match to TRBD2 covers 11 bases. Germline CDR1 is SGHAT and CDR2 is FQDESV (reference sequence). The CDR3 has 15 residues. The junction had 2 bases not matched to a gene; V was cut back by 2 bases and J by 5 bases. CDR3 sequence reads: CASSLTSGSHNEQFF. The DNA of the CDR3 is TGTGCCAGCAGCTTAACTAGCGGGAGTCACAATGAGCAGTTCTTC.

This clonotype was recorded at least ten times. The CDR3 bases are TGTGCCAGCAGTGAAGTCTCATACGAGCAGTACTTC. Translated: CASSEVSYEQYF. The rearrangement links TRBV6-1 to TRBJ2-7; D is unclear. Germline V gene data show CDR1 as MNHNS and CDR2 as SASEGT. The CDR3 sequence is 12 residues long. Deletions cut 1 base from V and 4 bases from J, with 5 bases between.

Many counts were recorded for this clonotype. The chain couples TRBV7-8 to TRBJ2-6; the D gene is possibly TRBD1 (5 bases). The V gene's germline CDR1 is SGHVS and CDR2 FQNEAQ. V gave up 4 bases and J gave up 2 bases, with 15 bases separating them. CDR3 length: 17 residues. The CDR3 spells CASSSPDISAGANVLTF. As DNA, the CDR3 is TGTGCCAGCAGCTCCCCGGACATTAGTGCTGGGGCCAACGTCCTGACTTTC.

This clonotype has a count of ten or more. The V gene is TRBV7-9, the J gene TRBJ1-1; TRBD1 is a possible D gene (5 bases). CDR1 is SEHNR and CDR2 is FQNEAQ in the germline V gene (reference sequence). The CDR3 contains 15 residues. V gave up 3 bases and J gave up 1 base, with 12 bases separating them. Here the CDR3 DNA reads TGTGCCAGCAGCTTTATAGCAGGGCCGAACACTGAAGCTTTCTTT. It yields the protein CASSFIAGPNTEAFF.

This clonotype was counted a single time. J is TRBJ2-7 and V is TRBV12-3 or TRBV12-4; TRBD2 aligns across 10 bases. The CDR3 loop spans 17 amino acids. Germline trimming cut 3 bases from V and 0 bases from J; bases unmatched to any gene: 8. CDR3 sequence (DNA): TGTGCCAGCAGTTTGTCTAGCGGGAGCGGGAGCTCCTACGAGCAGTACTTC. Its protein product is CASSLSSGSGSSYEQYF.

Points on this clonotype: This may be a read error: a much more frequent sequence differs by one nucleotide. The chain uses TRBV6-4 and TRBJ1-1; D perhaps matches TRBD1 (6 bases). The V and J ends lost 6 bases and 1 base respectively, with 12 bases between them. Germline V gives CDR1 MRHNA, CDR2 SNTAGT. The CDR3 sequence is 14 residues long. In DNA form, the CDR3 reads TGTGCCAGCAGCTCCAGGGGAGGGAACACTGAAGCTTTCTTT. Residues: CASSSRGGNTEAFF.

This clonotype was seen many times. This chain links TRBV30 with TRBJ2-7, with 11 bases fitting TRBD1. CDR3 size: 13 residues. CDR1 GTSNPN and CDR2 SVGIG come from the germline V gene (reference sequence). V shed 5 bases and J 2 bases; nucleotides not matched to a gene: 2. This CDR3 is CAWVGQGAYEQYF. CDR3 DNA sequence: TGTGCCTGGGTGGGACAGGGGGCCTACGAGCAGTACTTC.

This clonotype was recorded at least ten times. V and J are TRBV6-1 and TRBJ2-2; the D is unclear. V shed 5 bases and J shed 5 bases, with 15 bases lying between them. CDR1 is MNHNS, CDR2 SASEGT, per germline. CDR3 length: 15 residues. CDR3 protein: CASSKRSFETGELFF. The CDR3 bases are TGTGCCAGCAGTAAACGGTCTTTCGAAACCGGGGAGCTGTTTTTT.

This clonotype was recorded many times. The chain couples TRBV28 to TRBJ2-7; TRBD2 agrees at 10 bases. CDR1 is MDHEN and CDR2 is SYDVKM in the germline V gene. CDR3 length equals 15 residues. Trimming took 6 bases from V and 5 from J; bases not matched to a gene: 10. The CDR3 here is CASRGTASGSHEQYF. CDR3 nucleotide sequence: TGTGCCAGCAGGGGCACCGCTAGCGGGAGCCACGAGCAGTACTTC. The whole variable domain, remainder taken from reference TRBV28 and TRBJ2-7, is DVKVTQSSRYLVKRTGEKVFLECVQDMDHENMFWYRQDPGLGLRLIYFSYDVKMKEKGDIPEGYSVSREKKERFSLILESASTNQTSMYLCASRGTASGSHEQYFGPGTRLTVT.

The chain carries TRBV7-2 and TRBJ1-2; D gene uncertain. V was trimmed by 2 bases and J by 4 bases, leaving 8 bases between them. This CDR3 spans 13 amino acids. CDR1 and CDR2 (germline): SGHTA, FQGNSA. This CDR3 reads CASSLRTLYGYTF. The CDR3 DNA sequence: TGTGCCAGCAGCTTAAGGACTCTCTATGGCTACACCTTC.

This clonotype was observed a few times. One end of the junction fails to match germline, which may point to a read error. Written as DNA, the CDR3 is TGTGCCAGCTCACCACCTGCGGGTATCACTGAAGCTTCCTTT. Translated, it gives CASSPPAGITEASF. The V gene is TRBV18, the J gene TRBJ1-1; unclear D gene. This CDR3 is built from 14 residues. Germline CDR1 reads KGHSH; CDR2 reads LQKENI.

This clonotype appeared a few times. At one of its ends the junction is not consistent with the germline gene, which may arise from a read error. V and J are TRBV14 and TRBJ2-5; D not resolved. Germline lookup yields CDR1 SGHDN and CDR2 FVKESK. This CDR3 region has 14 residues. The CDR3 spells CASRRDTVQETQYF. The CDR3 DNA follows: TGTGCCAGCAGACGAGACACCGTCCAAGAGACACAGTACTTC. Supplemented by reference TRBV14 and TRBJ2-5, the full variable domain reads EAGVTQFPSHSVIEKGQTVTLRCDPISGHDNLYWYRRVMGKEIKFLLHFVKESKQDESGMPNNRFLAERTGGTYSTLKVQPAELEDSGVYFCASRRDTVQETQYFGPGTRLLVL.

This clonotype was seen repeatedly, ten times or more. The rearrangement uses TRBV28 and TRBJ2-5; 10 positions match TRBD2. Germline values: CDR1 MDHEN, CDR2 SYDVKM. The V and J ends lost 1 base and 0 bases, in that order; junction bases with no gene match: 20. The CDR3 is made up of 22 amino acids. CDR3 nucleotide sequence: TGTGCCAGCAGTTTATCGATCTTAAGGGGACTAGCGTCATTAGGGGACCAAGAGACCCAGTACTTC. Amino acids: CASSLSILRGLASLGDQETQYF.

This clonotype has at least ten counts. The V gene is TRBV3-1, the J gene TRBJ1-1, with D possibly TRBD1 on 5 matching bases. CDR1 is LGHDT and CDR2 is YNNKEL in the germline V gene (reference sequence). V was cut by 0 bases and J by 3 bases, with 11 bases left in between. CDR3 length: 15 amino acids. CDR3 residues: CASSQEPYRYTEAFF. The CDR3 DNA reads TGTGCCAGCAGCCAAGAACCCTACAGGTACACTGAAGCTTTCTTT.

This clonotype was observed at least ten times. The V call is TRBV2, the J call TRBJ2-5, with D unresolved. Germline CDR1 is SNHLY and CDR2 is FYNNEI. Trimming stripped 6 bases from V and 5 bases from J, with 10 bases between. This CDR3 has 12 residues. In DNA form, the CDR3 reads TGTGCCAGCAGCTACTATCAGGAGACCCAGTACTTC. It is translated as CASSYYQETQYF. The full variable domain, with the rest looked up from reference TRBV2 and TRBJ2-5, is EPEVTQTPSHQVTQMGQEVILRCVPISNHLYFYWYRQILGQKVEFLVSFYNNEISEKSEIFDDQFSVERPDGSNFTLKIRSTKLEDSAMYFCASSYYQETQYFGPGTRLLVL.